The TCR beta chain under discussion was sequenced for a study of cytomegalovirus exposure and HLA in healthy donors. The donors were part of the validation cohort, which consisted of some 120 subjects and was separate from the first cohort of several hundred subjects. Trimming left V 5 bases short and J 1 base short, with 12 bases between. There are 14 residues in the CDR3. Germline CDR1 is SNHLY and CDR2 is FYNNEI. The assay was immunoSEQ multiplex PCR, and TCRdb's table has in-frame clones only and misses some. The sample includes about 190,000 clones, 75% to 90% of them seen just once. Material: PBMCs. The V and J genes are TRBV2 and TRBJ2-7; D possibly corresponds to TRBD1 (6 bases). The receptor comes from a man younger than 30 in good health and CMV-seropositive. The CDR3 region has the DNA TGTGCCAGCAGTCCGGGGCAGGGGTCCTACGAGCAGTACTTC. Its protein is CASSPGQGSYEQYF.